The clone carrying this T cell receptor (beta chain) was seen a handful of times. The antigen remains undetermined. The sample comes from a study of shared clonotypes between healthy human individuals. On the study more broadly: The study enrolled two women and three men aged 18 to 49.

Each of the donors was a healthy adult who was HIV-negative and had not had a recent acute infection or vaccination. The unsorted samples took tens of millions of PBMCs to get genomic DNA. Libraries were prepared by immunoSEQ multiplex PCR; TCRdb keeps only in-frame clonotypes and omits some of them. The data contain over 400,000 clones, about 85% of them singletons. Germline V gives CDR1 SGHVS, CDR2 FQNEAQ. V was pared by 10 bases and J by 9 bases, with 31 bases between. This CDR3 is built from 17 residues. Study results and caveats: A limitation of the genetic and exposure-history diversity represented arose from few donors.

The rearrangement joins TRBV7-8 to TRBJ2-1; TRBD2 is a possible D gene (6 bases). Sequences were obtained from PBMCs. The origin of this receptor is a woman in her thirties or forties in good health. Some clones in this sample may be carry-over from other donors' samples. The DNA for the CDR3 is TGTGCCACCCTACTAAGTGTTCGGCGGGCCGGGGGTGGTGAGCAGTTCTTC. This codes for CATLLSVRRAGGGEQFF.